This T cell receptor (beta chain) was sequenced for a study of shared clonotypes between healthy human individuals. Naive-designated CD8 cells lacked CD45RO, were positively enriched for CCR7, and omitted terminally differentiated effector memory CD45RA+ cells. The assay was immunoSEQ multiplex PCR, and TCRdb's table has in-frame clones only and misses some. The table includes just over 2,000,000 clones, about 95% detected once. Trimming removed 0 bases at V and 5 bases at J, with 14 bases between. Germline V lookup: CDR1 SGDLS, CDR2 YYNGEE. The CDR3 has 15 residues. The receptor was isolated from a man aged 18 to 35 in good health. The rearrangement links TRBV9 to TRBJ1-2; tentative D call: TRBD1 (5 bases). The specimen sequenced was naive CD8+ T cells sorted from blood. The CDR3 reads CASSVGGGASYGYTF. The DNA of the CDR3 is TGTGCCAGCAGCGTAGGGGGAGGGGCGTCATATGGCTACACCTTC.